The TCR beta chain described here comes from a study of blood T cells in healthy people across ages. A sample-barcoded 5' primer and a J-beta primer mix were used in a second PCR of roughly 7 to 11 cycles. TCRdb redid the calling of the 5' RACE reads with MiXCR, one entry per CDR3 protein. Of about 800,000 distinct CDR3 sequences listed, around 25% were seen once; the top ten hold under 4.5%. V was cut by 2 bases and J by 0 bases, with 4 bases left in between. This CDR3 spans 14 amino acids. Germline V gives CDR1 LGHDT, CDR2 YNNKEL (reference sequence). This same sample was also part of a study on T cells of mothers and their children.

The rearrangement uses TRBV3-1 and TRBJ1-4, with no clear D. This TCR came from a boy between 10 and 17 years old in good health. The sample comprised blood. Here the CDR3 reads CASSQTSTNEKLFF. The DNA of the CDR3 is TGTGCCAGCAGCCAAACCTCAACTAATGAAAAACTGTTTTTT.